Listed below are T cell receptor beta chains from one sample, sequenced in a study of vaccination effects on CD4 cells after COVID-19. The data were produced by immunoSEQ multiplex PCR, yet TCRdb's version contains in-frame clones alone and is incomplete. The sample lists around 55,000 clones, around 67% occurring once. These receptors' antigens are unknown. The sample here was CD4+ T cells from PBMCs cultured with SARS-CoV-2 spike peptides, taken before COVID-19 vaccination. All receptors derive from a human donor who received a COVID-19 vaccine. Each CDR3 is given with its conserved first and last residue. The order of the fields is D gene, J gene, V gene, clone size, CDR3 length, CDR3 DNA, CDR3 protein. D genes are given only for firm matches. Rows may omit the clone size; those that give it use once, few, many or a size class.

. | TRBJ1-1 | TRBV19 | once | 13 | TGTGCCAGTAGCGACAACAGGAACACTGAAGCTTTCTTT | CASSDNRNTEAFF
. | TRBJ2-7 | TRBV30 | . | 13 | TGTGCCTGGAGCCTGGGACTTTCCTACGAGCAGTACTTC | CAWSLGLSYEQYF
. | TRBJ1-6 | TRBV12-5 | . | 16 | TGTGCTAGTGGTTTGAGGGTGAGATCCTATAATTCACCCCTCCACTTT | CASGLRVRSYNSPLHF
TRBD2 | TRBJ2-7 | TRBV9 | . | 15 | TGTGCCAGCAGCGTTTTTGCGGGAGCCGGGGGCGAGCAGTACTTC | CASSVFAGAGGEQYF
. | TRBJ2-2 | TRBV10-3 | once | 17 | TGTGCCATCAGTGAGTCATTTCGGACGGCGAACACCGGGGAGCTGTTTTTT | CAISESFRTANTGELFF
. | TRBJ1-4 | TRBV27 | . | 14 | TGTGCCAGCAGTGCAGGGGTGAGGAATGAAAAACTGTTTTTT | CASSAGVRNEKLFF
TRBD1 | TRBJ1-1 | TRBV30 | once | 13 | TGTGCCTGGACGGGACAGTTGAACACTGAAGCTTTCTTT | CAWTGQLNTEAFF
TRBD1 | TRBJ1-5 | TRBV18 | few | 17 | TGTGCCAGCTCACCACCGGGGACAGGGTGGGGTAATCAGCCCCAGCATTTT | CASSPPGTGWGNQPQHF
. | TRBJ2-3 | TRBV3-1/TRBV3-2 | . | 11 | TGTGCCAGCAGCCTCACAGATACGCAGTATTTT | CASSLTDTQYF
. | TRBJ2-2 | TRBV7-2 | . | 15 | TGTGCCAGCAGCTTAGTCTTTACAGAGAGAGGGGAGCTGTTTTTT | CASSLVFTERGELFF
TRBD1 | TRBJ1-3 | TRBV28 | few | 13 | TGTGCCAGCGGGGTGACAGGGGGGGCCGCCATATATTTT | CASGVTGGAAIYF
. | TRBJ1-1 | TRBV7-2 | . | 14 | TGTGCCAGCAGCTTAGTCGGCCCCGTCACTGAAGCTTTCTTT | CASSLVGPVTEAFF
. | TRBJ2-2 | TRBV11-2 | few | 15 | TGTGCCAGCAGCCCGACACGCGCGAACACCGGGGAGCTGTTTTTT | CASSPTRANTGELFF
. | TRBJ1-1 | TRBV19 | . | 13 | TGTGCCAGTAGTTTTCTACAGGGCACTGAAGCTTTCTTT | CASSFLQGTEAFF
TRBD1 | TRBJ1-4 | TRBV11-2 | . | 14 | TGTGCCAGCAGCCCCTGGACAGGGGAGGAAAAACTGTTTTTT | CASSPWTGEEKLFF
. | TRBJ1-2 | TRBV12-3/TRBV12-4 | . | 12 | TGTGCCAGCAGTCCAAGGCTGAATGGCTACACCTTC | CASSPRLNGYTF
TRBD1 | TRBJ2-6 | TRBV2 | . | 16 | TGTGCCAGCAGTCCACAGGGGTCCTCTGGGGCCAACGTCCTGACTTTC | CASSPQGSSGANVLTF
. | TRBJ1-5 | TRBV4-1 | few | 14 | TGCGCCAGCAGCCGACAGGTGGGCAATCAGCCCCAGCATTTT | CASSRQVGNQPQHF
. | TRBJ2-2 | TRBV4-2 | few | 14 | TGTGCCAGCAGCCAAGAACTGAACACCGGGGAGCTGTTTTTT | CASSQELNTGELFF
. | TRBJ2-3 | TRBV6-5 | . | 16 | TGTGCCAGCAGTTACTCGAGCAGCGCAAGCACAGATACGCAGTATTTT | CASSYSSSASTDTQYF
TRBD1 | TRBJ1-1 | TRBV29-1 | . | 13 | TGCAGCGGCAAGGACAGGACGGCCACTGAAGCTTTCTTT | CSGKDRTATEAFF
. | TRBJ1-5 | TRBV5-8 | . | 16 | TGTGCCAGCAGCTTTTCTGGGTGGGGGGTGAATCAGCCCCAGCATTTT | CASSFSGWGVNQPQHF
TRBD1 | TRBJ2-3 | TRBV6-5 | . | 14 | TGTGCCAGCAGTAGGACAGGGGGCACAGATACGCAGTATTTT | CASSRTGGTDTQYF
. | TRBJ2-2 | TRBV5-1 | medium-sized | 15 | TGCGCCAGCAGCTTGGGTGGAGGGAGTACCGGGGAGCTGTTTTTT | CASSLGGGSTGELFF
. | TRBJ2-1 | TRBV4-3 | once | 17 | TGCGCCAGCAGCCAAGAACATGGGGGGGCGGCCTACAATGAGCAGTTCTTC | CASSQEHGGAAYNEQFF
. | TRBJ1-1 | TRBV5-1 | . | 14 | TGCGCCAGCCGGATACAGGTAATGACCACTGAAGCTTTCTTT | CASRIQVMTTEAFF
TRBD1 | TRBJ1-3 | TRBV5-6 | few | 14 | TGTGCCAGCAGACCTGCAGGGGGTGGAAACACCATATATTTT | CASRPAGGGNTIYF
TRBD2 | TRBJ2-2 | TRBV4-1 | . | 17 | TGCGCCAGCAGCGCCGCGAGCGGGAGGAGCGACACCGGGGAGCTGTTTTTT | CASSAASGRSDTGELFF
. | TRBJ1-6 | TRBV21-1 | . | 17 | TGTGCCAGCAGCAAAGTAATAGGCGACAGGGGAGGTTCACCCCTCCACTTT | CASSKVIGDRGGSPLHF
TRBD2 | TRBJ2-1 | TRBV6-6 | . | 17 | TGTGCCAGCAGTCCTGGGGCCCCTAGCGGGAAGTACAATGAGCAGTTCTTC | CASSPGAPSGKYNEQFF
TRBD2 | TRBJ2-1 | TRBV27 | . | 15 | TGTGCCAGCAGGACTAGCGTGATGGGATTGAATGAGCAGTTCTTC | CASRTSVMGLNEQFF
TRBD1 | TRBJ1-2 | TRBV5-1 | once | 13 | TGCGCCAGCAGCCGGGACAGGGGGCATGGCTACACCTTC | CASSRDRGHGYTF
. | TRBJ1-2 | TRBV2 | once | 13 | TGTGCCGGGCGGGGGTTCGCTAACTATGGCTACACCTTC | CAGRGFANYGYTF
TRBD2 | TRBJ2-1 | TRBV11-2 | . | 15 | TGTGCCAGCAGCCATAGCGGGAGATCCTACAATGAGCAGTTCTTC | CASSHSGRSYNEQFF
. | TRBJ1-3 | TRBV5-1 | . | 15 | TGCGCCAGCAGCTTGGATCTGAGCTCTGGAAACACCATATATTTT | CASSLDLSSGNTIYF
. | TRBJ2-7 | TRBV7-8 | once | 11 | TGTGCCAGCAGCCCCCGCTACGAGCAGTACTTC | CASSPRYEQYF
. | TRBJ1-1 | TRBV30 | . | 11 | TGTGCCTGGAGTGGACAGAGTGAAGCTTTCTTT | CAWSGQSEAFF